Sequencing of this T cell receptor beta chain was carried out in a study of blood T cell repertoires in COVID-19. Study details: COVID-19 samples from acute and convalescent phases originated in the United States, Italy and Spain. Nucleic acid was either cDNA or gDNA, and it came from T cells, B-cell-depleted T cells, or PBMCs.

Per the authors' pipeline: Nucleated cell counts were estimated from reference gene primer amplification. The data were produced by immunoSEQ multiplex PCR, yet TCRdb's version contains in-frame clones alone and is incomplete. Clone size and V and J calls were adopted from that table, with D and trimming inferred from the DNA. The profile shows just over 90,000 clones, approximately 86% of them singletons. The CDR3 is 15 amino acids. From germline, CDR1 is MGHRA and CDR2 YSYEKL. V lost 3 bases, J lost 8 bases, and 6 bases stayed unmatched. Sequenced sample: peripheral blood. The chain has TRBV4-1 and TRBJ1-6; TRBD1 matches at 8 bases. This sequence was found in a woman aged 80 or over with acute or convalescent COVID-19. The CDR3 DNA is TGCGCCAGCAGCCATCCGGACAGGGTTGATTCACCCCTCCACTTT. The encoded protein is CASSHPDRVDSPLHF.